This entry concerns a single TCR beta chain. The data belong to a study of blood T cell repertoires in COVID-19. In the study overall: Acute and convalescent COVID-19 specimens originated in the United States, Italy and Spain. PBMCs, B-cell-depleted T cells, or T cells provided the cDNA or gDNA that made up the material.

In the study's own analysis: Amplified reference gene primers provided the basis for estimating nucleated cell counts. Repertoires were generated with immunoSEQ multiplex PCR, while TCRdb's copy carries only in-frame clones and drops some. V and J calls plus clone size are reproduced from that table; the DNA served to infer D and trimming. The sample contains about 170,000 clones, 70% to 85% of which appear only once. The CDR3 has 18 residues. The germline CDR1 and CDR2 sequences are SGDLS and YYNGEE. Unmatched junction bases numbered 8, after V lost 0 bases and J lost 2 bases. The gene calls are TRBV9 and TRBJ2-3; 11 bases map to TRBD2. Material for sequencing was peripheral blood. The sequence was obtained from a man aged 55 to 69 who had recovered from COVID-19. The CDR3: CASSVDRASGGTTDTQYF. The CDR3 DNA sequence: TGTGCCAGCAGCGTAGACCGAGCTAGCGGGGGGACCACAGATACGCAGTATTTT. Variable domain in full (rest from reference TRBV9 and TRBJ2-3): DSGVTQTPKHLITATGQRVTLRCSPRSGDLSVYWYQQSLDQGLQFLIQYYNGEERAKGNILERFSAQQFPDLHSELNLSSLELGDSALYFCASSVDRASGGTTDTQYFGPGTRLTVL.